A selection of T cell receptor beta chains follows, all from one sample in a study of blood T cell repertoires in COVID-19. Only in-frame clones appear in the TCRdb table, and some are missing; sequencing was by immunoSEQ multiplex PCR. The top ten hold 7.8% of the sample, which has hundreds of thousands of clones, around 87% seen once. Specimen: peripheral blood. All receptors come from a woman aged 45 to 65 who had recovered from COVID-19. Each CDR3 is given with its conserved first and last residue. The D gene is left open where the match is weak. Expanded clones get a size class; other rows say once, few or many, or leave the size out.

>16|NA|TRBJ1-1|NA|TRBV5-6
CASSSYYTWGDTEAFF
TGTGCCAGCAGCTCGTACTACACCTGGGGGGACACTGAAGCTTTCTTT
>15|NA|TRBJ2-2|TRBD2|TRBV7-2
CATRVLAGGTGELFF
TGTGCCACCAGGGTACTAGCGGGGGGTACCGGGGAGCTGTTTTTT
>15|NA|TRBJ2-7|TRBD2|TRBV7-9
CASRSGLAGTYEQYF
TGTGCCAGCAGAAGCGGACTAGCGGGTACCTACGAGCAGTACTTC
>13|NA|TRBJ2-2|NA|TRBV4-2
CASSQVLTGELFF
TGTGCCAGCAGCCAAGTCTTAACCGGGGAGCTGTTTTTT
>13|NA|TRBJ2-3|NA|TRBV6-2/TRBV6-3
CASSRLSTDTQYF
TGTGCCAGCAGCCGACTTTCAACAGATACGCAGTATTTT
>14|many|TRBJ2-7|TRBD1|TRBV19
CASSMGGQALEQYF
TGTGCCAGTAGTATGGGTGGACAGGCACTCGAGCAGTACTTC
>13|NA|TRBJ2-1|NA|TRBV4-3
CASSPQGYNEQFF
TGCGCCAGCAGCCCTCAGGGGTACAATGAGCAGTTCTTC
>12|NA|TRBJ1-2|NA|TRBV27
CASGTGARGYTF
TGTGCCAGTGGGACTGGCGCCCGAGGCTACACCTTC
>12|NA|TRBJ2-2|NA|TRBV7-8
CASSALAGELFF
TGTGCCAGCAGCGCCCTAGCCGGGGAGCTGTTTTTT
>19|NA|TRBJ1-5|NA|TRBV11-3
CASSHLSPMVGGSNQPQHF
TGTGCCAGCAGCCACTTATCCCCGATGGTAGGGGGAAGCAATCAGCCCCAGCATTTT
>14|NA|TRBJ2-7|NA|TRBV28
CASSLVATRREQYF
TGTGCCAGCAGTTTGGTAGCGACCCGTCGCGAGCAGTACTTC
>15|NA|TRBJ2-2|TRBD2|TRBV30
CAWKRTGGAAGELFF
TGTGCCTGGAAACGGACGGGGGGGGCCGCCGGGGAGCTGTTTTTT
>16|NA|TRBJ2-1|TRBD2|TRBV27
CASSFGLAASYNEQFF
TGTGCCAGCAGTTTCGGACTAGCGGCTTCCTACAATGAGCAGTTCTTC
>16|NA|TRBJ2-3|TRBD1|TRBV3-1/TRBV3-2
CASSQTGTGWLDTQYF
TGTGCCAGCAGCCAGACCGGGACAGGGTGGCTCGATACGCAGTATTTT
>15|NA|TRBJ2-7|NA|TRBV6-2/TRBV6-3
CASSYLAGISYEQYF
TGTGCCAGCAGTTACCTGGCGGGGATATCCTACGAGCAGTACTTC
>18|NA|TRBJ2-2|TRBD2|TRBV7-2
CASSLAASGRFDTGELFF
TGTGCCAGCAGCTTAGCTGCTAGCGGGAGATTTGACACCGGGGAGCTGTTTTTT
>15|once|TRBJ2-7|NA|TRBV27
CASSLSFFSSYEQYF
TGTGCCAGCAGTTTATCTTTTTTTAGCTCCTACGAGCAGTACTTC
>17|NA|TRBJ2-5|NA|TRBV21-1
CASSNPSEREGVETQYF
TGTGCCAGCAGCAACCCCTCGGAGCGGGAGGGCGTCGAGACCCAGTACTTC
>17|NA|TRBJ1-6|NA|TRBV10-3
CAISESQASGVGSPLHF
TGTGCCATCAGTGAGTCACAGGCATCCGGAGTTGGATCACCCCTCCACTTT
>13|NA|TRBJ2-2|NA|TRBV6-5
CASSSIATGELFF
TGTGCCAGCAGTAGCATTGCAACCGGGGAGCTGTTTTTT
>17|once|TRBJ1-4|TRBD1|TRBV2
CASIDPIQGKTNEKLFF
TGTGCCAGCATCGATCCTATACAGGGGAAAACTAATGAAAAACTGTTTTTT
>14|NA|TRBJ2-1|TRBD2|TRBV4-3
CASSHETLAGEQFF
TGCGCCAGCAGCCATGAGACCCTAGCGGGCGAGCAGTTCTTC
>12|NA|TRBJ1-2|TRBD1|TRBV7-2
CASSLWTGGYTF
TGTGCCAGCAGCCTCTGGACAGGTGGCTACACCTTC
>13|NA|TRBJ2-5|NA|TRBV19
CASSIGVAETQYF
TGTGCCAGTAGTATCGGGGTAGCCGAGACCCAGTACTTC
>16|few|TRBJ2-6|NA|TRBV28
CASTPLRVSGANVLTF
TGTGCCAGCACTCCCCTCCGGGTGTCTGGGGCCAACGTCCTGACTTTC
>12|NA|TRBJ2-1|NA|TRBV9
CASSQPNNEQFF
TGTGCCAGCAGCCAACCTAACAATGAGCAGTTCTTC
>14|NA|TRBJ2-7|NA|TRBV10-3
CAITAGIQPYEQYF
TGTGCCATCACAGCCGGGATACAACCTTACGAGCAGTACTTC
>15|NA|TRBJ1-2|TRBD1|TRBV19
CASQRPGGADYGYTF
TGTGCCAGCCAACGCCCAGGGGGCGCGGACTATGGCTACACCTTC
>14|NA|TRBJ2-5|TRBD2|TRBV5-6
CASSVAGVGETQYF
TGTGCCAGCAGCGTAGCGGGAGTGGGTGAGACCCAGTACTTC
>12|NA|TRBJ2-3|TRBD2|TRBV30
CAWSEIAGGQYF
TGTGCCTGGAGTGAAATAGCGGGGGGCCAGTATTTT
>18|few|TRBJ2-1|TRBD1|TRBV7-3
CASSQSGTGGGLYNEQFF
TGTGCCAGCAGCCAATCCGGGACAGGGGGTGGCCTTTACAATGAGCAGTTCTTC
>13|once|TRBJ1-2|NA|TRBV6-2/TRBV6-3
CASSRRGAVGYTF
TGTGCCAGCAGTCGACGGGGGGCGGTTGGCTACACCTTC
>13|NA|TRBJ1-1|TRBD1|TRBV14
CASSEGTGIEAFF
TGTGCCAGCAGCGAAGGGACAGGGATTGAAGCTTTCTTT
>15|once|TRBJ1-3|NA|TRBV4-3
CASSIDSSSGNTIYF
TGCGCCAGCAGCATTGACAGTTCCTCTGGAAACACCATATATTTT
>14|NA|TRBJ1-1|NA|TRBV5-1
CASSLAGGTPEAFF
TGCGCCAGCAGCTTGGCGGGAGGGACCCCTGAAGCTTTCTTT
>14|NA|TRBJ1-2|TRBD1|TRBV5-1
CASGNGQGSFGYTF
TGCGCCAGCGGAAACGGACAGGGGAGCTTCGGCTACACCTTC
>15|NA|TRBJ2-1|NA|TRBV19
CASSIDRSSYNEQFF
TGTGCCAGTAGTATCGACCGGAGCTCCTACAATGAGCAGTTCTTC
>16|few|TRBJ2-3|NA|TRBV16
CASSQSGRGSTDTQYF
TGTGCCAGCAGCCAATCGGGGCGGGGATCCACAGATACGCAGTATTTT
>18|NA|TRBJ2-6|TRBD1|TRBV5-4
CASSWPGQGISGANVLTF
TGTGCCAGCAGCTGGCCGGGACAGGGAATATCGGGGGCCAACGTCCTGACTTTC
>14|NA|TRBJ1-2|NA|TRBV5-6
CASSFDRANYGYTF
TGTGCCAGCAGCTTCGACAGAGCTAACTATGGCTACACCTTC
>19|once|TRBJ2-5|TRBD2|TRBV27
CASSLLFEAGGPLQETQYF
TGTGCCAGCAGTTTACTCTTCGAGGCGGGAGGGCCCCTACAAGAGACCCAGTACTTC
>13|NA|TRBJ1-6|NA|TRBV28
CASTVGALSPLHF
TGTGCCAGCACCGTGGGGGCACTCTCACCCCTCCACTTT
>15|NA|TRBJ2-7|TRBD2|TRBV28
CASSLDRTSGRNQYF
TGTGCCAGCAGTTTAGATAGGACTAGCGGGAGGAATCAGTACTTC
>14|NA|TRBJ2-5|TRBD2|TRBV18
CASSQTSAQETQYF
TGTGCCAGCTCACAGACTAGCGCCCAAGAGACCCAGTACTTC
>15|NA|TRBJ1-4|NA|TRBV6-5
CASSRKNRELEKLFF
TGTGCCAGCAGCAGAAAGAACAGGGAACTAGAGAAACTGTTTTTT
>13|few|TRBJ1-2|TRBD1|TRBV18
CASSLDRSYGYTF
TGTGCCAGCTCACTGGACAGGAGCTATGGCTACACCTTC
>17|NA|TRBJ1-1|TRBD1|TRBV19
CASPLDPGQGNYTEAFF
TGTGCCAGCCCATTGGACCCGGGACAGGGGAATTACACTGAAGCTTTCTTT
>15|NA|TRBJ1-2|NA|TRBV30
CAWKAFSGRLGGYTF
TGTGCCTGGAAGGCCTTCTCAGGGAGGTTGGGTGGCTACACCTTC
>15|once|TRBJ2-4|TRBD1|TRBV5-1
CASSLYRGSENIQYF
TGCGCCAGCAGCTTATACAGGGGGAGCGAAAACATTCAGTACTTC
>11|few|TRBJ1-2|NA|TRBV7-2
CASSFLLGYTF
TGTGCCAGCAGCTTTCTCCTAGGCTACACCTTC
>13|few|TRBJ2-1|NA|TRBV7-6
CASSLSSYNEQFF
TGTGCCAGCAGCTTGTCTTCTTACAATGAGCAGTTCTTC
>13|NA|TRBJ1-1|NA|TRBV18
CASSPPGVREAFF
TGTGCCAGCTCACCACCAGGGGTCCGTGAAGCTTTCTTT
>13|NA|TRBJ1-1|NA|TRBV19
CASLPPGNTEAFF
TGTGCCAGCCTCCCCCCAGGGAACACTGAAGCTTTCTTT
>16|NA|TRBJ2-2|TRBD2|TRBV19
CASSTGLAGVSGELFF
TGTGCCAGTAGTACCGGACTAGCGGGAGTGTCCGGGGAGCTGTTTTTT
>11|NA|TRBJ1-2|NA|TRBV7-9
CASSPTGGYTF
TGTGCCAGCAGCCCGACAGGCGGCTACACCTTC
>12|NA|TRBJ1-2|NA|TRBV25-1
CAKTTGSYGYTF
TGTGCCAAAACCACGGGAAGCTATGGCTACACCTTC
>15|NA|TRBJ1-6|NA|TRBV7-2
CASSSTRDTDSPLHF
TGTGCCAGCAGCTCCACCCGGGACACCGATTCACCCCTCCACTTT
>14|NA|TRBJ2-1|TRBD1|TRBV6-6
CASSSRTGNNEQFF
TGTGCCAGCAGTTCCCGGACAGGTAACAATGAGCAGTTCTTC